This is a list of T cell receptor beta chains from one sample in a study of blood T cell repertoires in COVID-19. Sequencing was performed with immunoSEQ multiplex PCR; in TCRdb, only in-frame clones are kept and a portion is missing. The table shows some 320,000 clones, with 85% to 90% occurring only once. The sequencing sample was made of peripheral blood. These receptors came from a woman aged 25 to 39 with COVID-19, enrolled during active disease. Each CDR3 is given with its conserved first and last residue. A D gene is named only where the DNA matches it firmly. Clone size is not always given. Where it is, it says once, few, many or a class for expanded clones.

>.|TRBJ1-5|.|TRBV9
CASSVGGGLKPQHF
TGTGCCAGCAGCGTAGGGGGAGGGTTAAAGCCCCAGCATTTT
>.|TRBJ2-2|TRBD2|TRBV25-1
CASSEWSSGGTFTGELFF
TGTGCCAGCAGTGAATGGTCTAGCGGGGGGACGTTCACCGGGGAGCTGTTTTTT
>.|TRBJ1-2|TRBD1|TRBV5-1
CASSPLTGGADGYTF
TGCGCCAGCAGCCCCTTGACAGGGGGCGCGGATGGCTACACCTTC
>.|TRBJ2-5|TRBD1|TRBV6-5
CASRDTGVGETQYF
TGTGCCAGCAGGGATACAGGGGTGGGGGAGACCCAGTACTTC
>.|TRBJ1-2|.|TRBV3-1/TRBV3-2
CASSQDLRVDYGYTF
TGTGCCAGCAGCCAAGATCTGAGAGTGGACTATGGCTACACCTTC
>.|TRBJ1-3|.|TRBV5-1
CASSLVSGDTIYF
TGCGCCAGCAGCTTGGTCTCCGGGGACACCATATATTTT
>.|TRBJ1-2|.|TRBV5-1
CASSLSSGDYGYTF
TGCGCCAGCAGCTTATCATCGGGGGACTATGGCTACACCTTC
>.|TRBJ2-7|.|TRBV5-4
CASSTGVYEQYF
TGTGCCAGCAGCACGGGGGTATACGAGCAGTACTTC
>.|TRBJ2-4|TRBD1|TRBV4-2
CASSPNMGTVKNIQYF
TGTGCCAGCAGCCCCAACATGGGGACAGTCAAAAACATTCAGTACTTC
>.|TRBJ1-5|.|TRBV27
CASSLGRGTNQPQHF
TGTGCCAGCAGTTTAGGCAGAGGTACCAATCAGCCCCAGCATTTT
>.|TRBJ1-5|.|TRBV19
CASTDTNNQPQHF
TGTGCCAGTACGGACACCAACAATCAGCCCCAGCATTTT
>.|TRBJ2-1|.|TRBV4-1
CASSQGAVSYNEQFF
TGCGCCAGCAGCCAGGGGGCCGTTTCCTACAATGAGCAGTTCTTC
>once|TRBJ2-1|.|TRBV24-1
CATSDPTAKSYNEQFF
TGTGCCACCAGTGACCCTACAGCTAAATCCTACAATGAGCAGTTCTTC
>.|TRBJ2-4|.|TRBV12-1
CASSSDSQGEGIKNIQYF
TGTGCCAGCAGCTCGGACAGCCAGGGGGAAGGGATCAAAAACATTCAGTACTTC
>.|TRBJ2-3|TRBD1|TRBV19
CASSPRQGITDTQYF
TGTGCCAGTAGTCCACGACAGGGAATCACAGATACGCAGTATTTT
>.|TRBJ1-2|.|TRBV6-6
CASSYSTRGQGYTF
TGTGCCAGCAGTTACTCTACCAGGGGACAAGGCTACACCTTC
>once|TRBJ2-3|TRBD1|TRBV11-3
CASSRQGSTDTQYF
TGTGCCAGCAGCAGACAGGGTAGCACAGATACGCAGTATTTT
>.|TRBJ2-7|.|TRBV7-8
CASSLAKGAYEQYF
TGTGCCAGCAGCTTAGCTAAGGGGGCCTACGAGCAGTACTTC
>.|TRBJ1-2|.|TRBV24-1
CATSQGGGHYGYTF
TGTGCCACCAGTCAAGGCGGAGGCCACTATGGCTACACCTTC
>.|TRBJ2-3|.|TRBV20-1
CSADRADTQYF
TGCAGTGCTGACCGGGCAGATACGCAGTATTTT
>.|TRBJ1-2|.|TRBV27
CASRSPRGGAGYGYTF
TGTGCCAGCAGGTCCCCTCGCGGGGGCGCAGGCTATGGCTACACCTTC
>.|TRBJ1-1|.|TRBV7-2
CASSSAPGQPNTEAFF
TGTGCCAGCAGCTCAGCTCCGGGACAACCGAACACTGAAGCTTTCTTT
>.|TRBJ2-3|.|TRBV2
CASRRASGGTDTQYF
TGTGCCAGCAGACGGGCAAGCGGCGGCACAGATACGCAGTATTTT
>.|TRBJ2-7|.|TRBV6-1
CASSETTLHYEQYF
TGTGCCAGCAGTGAGACTACACTTCACTACGAGCAGTACTTC
>.|TRBJ1-2|.|TRBV5-1
CASSWMDLNYGYTF
TGCGCCAGCAGCTGGATGGACTTAAACTATGGCTACACCTTC
>.|TRBJ2-7|.|TRBV12-3/TRBV12-4
CASSSPGYEQYF
TGTGCCAGCAGTAGCCCTGGTTACGAGCAGTACTTC
>.|TRBJ2-1|.|TRBV5-1
CASSSQTFRGDEQFF
TGCGCCAGCAGCTCGCAAACCTTCCGAGGAGATGAGCAGTTCTTC
>.|TRBJ1-6|.|TRBV12-3/TRBV12-4
CASSSAVSPLHF
TGTGCCAGCAGTTCGGCGGTTTCACCCCTCCACTTT
>.|TRBJ1-5|.|TRBV19
CASSPLGAGDQPQHF
TGTGCCAGTAGCCCCCTGGGGGCAGGGGACCAGCCCCAGCATTTT
>.|TRBJ2-3|TRBD1|TRBV10-3
CAISESKGQPDTQYF
TGTGCCATCAGTGAGTCCAAGGGACAGCCAGATACGCAGTATTTT
>once|TRBJ2-7|TRBD1|TRBV13
CASSLRDRVSEQYF
TGTGCCAGCAGTCTCCGGGACAGGGTGTCCGAGCAGTACTTC
>.|TRBJ2-1|TRBD1|TRBV19
CASSTQGANEQFF
TGTGCCAGTAGTACTCAGGGGGCGAATGAGCAGTTCTTC
>.|TRBJ2-5|.|TRBV7-7
CASSQGQETQYF
TGTGCCAGCAGCCAGGGCCAAGAGACCCAGTACTTC
>.|TRBJ1-1|TRBD1|TRBV28
CASSTLDRAGTEAFF
TGTGCCAGCAGTACCCTGGACAGGGCCGGCACTGAAGCTTTCTTT
>.|TRBJ1-1|.|TRBV2
CASSPNRDPVEAFF
TGTGCCAGCAGTCCCAACAGGGACCCTGTTGAAGCTTTCTTT
>.|TRBJ2-7|.|TRBV5-8
CASSLDGGYEQYF
TGTGCCAGCAGCTTGGACGGAGGGTACGAGCAGTACTTC
>.|TRBJ1-2|.|TRBV13
CASSVGPNYGYTF
TGTGCCAGCAGCGTGGGCCCTAACTATGGCTACACCTTC
>.|TRBJ2-7|.|TRBV3-1/TRBV3-2
CASSQVTGGFVHEQYF
TGTGCCAGCAGCCAAGTAACTGGCGGTTTCGTCCACGAGCAGTACTTC
>.|TRBJ2-1|TRBD2|TRBV5-6
CASSSPGLAGGLSYNEQFF
TGTGCCAGCAGCTCCCCGGGACTAGCGGGGGGGCTCTCCTACAATGAGCAGTTCTTC
>.|TRBJ2-1|.|TRBV4-1
CASSQGTGYNEQFF
TGCGCCAGCAGCCAAGGCACAGGGTACAATGAGCAGTTCTTC
>.|TRBJ2-7|.|TRBV27
CASSLYPQGTYEQYF
TGTGCCAGCAGTTTATACCCCCAGGGGACCTACGAGCAGTACTTC
>.|TRBJ1-3|.|TRBV29-1
CSAKSYAGDGVSGNTIYF
TGCAGCGCGAAGTCGTACGCAGGGGACGGAGTCTCTGGAAACACCATATATTTT
>.|TRBJ1-4|.|TRBV7-9
CASSPTGIGNEKLFF
TGTGCCAGCAGCCCCACAGGGATAGGGAATGAAAAACTGTTTTTT
>.|TRBJ1-5|.|TRBV2
CASSGYSRGNQPQHF
TGTGCCAGCAGTGGTTACTCCCGGGGCAATCAGCCCCAGCATTTT
>.|TRBJ2-7|.|TRBV13
CASSLPSGSSAEQYF
TGTGCCAGCAGCCTCCCGTCGGGGTCCTCCGCCGAGCAGTACTTC
>.|TRBJ2-7|TRBD1|TRBV10-1
CATWTGVSYEQYF
TGCGCCACGTGGACAGGGGTCTCCTACGAGCAGTACTTC
>.|TRBJ1-1|.|TRBV19
CASSDQGQNTEAFF
TGTGCCAGTAGCGACCAGGGACAGAACACTGAAGCTTTCTTT
>.|TRBJ1-2|.|TRBV5-5
CASSLGQDYGYTF
TGTGCCAGCAGCTTGGGGCAAGACTATGGCTACACCTTC
>.|TRBJ2-5|.|TRBV7-9
CASSLGGAMETQYF
TGTGCCAGCAGCTTAGGTGGGGCGATGGAGACCCAGTACTTC
>.|TRBJ2-2|TRBD2|TRBV27
CASKASGSANTGELFF
TGTGCCAGCAAGGCTAGCGGGAGTGCGAACACCGGGGAGCTGTTTTTT
>.|TRBJ2-3|.|TRBV5-1
CASSESSTDTQYF
TGCGCCAGCAGTGAGTCCAGCACAGATACGCAGTATTTT
>.|TRBJ2-7|TRBD1|TRBV7-7
CASSRGTGGVYEQYF
TGTGCCAGCAGCCGGGGGACAGGGGGGGTCTACGAGCAGTACTTC
>.|TRBJ1-1|TRBD1|TRBV5-6
CASSLRTGMNTEAFF
TGTGCCAGCAGCTTAAGGACAGGAATGAACACTGAAGCTTTCTTT
>.|TRBJ2-5|.|TRBV10-2
CASSDSTGETQYF
TGCGCCAGCAGTGATTCGACAGGAGAGACCCAGTACTTC